These T cell receptor beta chains were read from a single sample in a study of monozygotic twins with inflammatory bowel disease. TCRdb reprocessed the 5' RACE reads, keeping one entry per CDR3 protein, no DNA. The ten top clones account for 2.4%, within a sample of a few hundred thousand distinct CDR3 sequences. The sequencing sample was made of blood. The receptors were sampled from a human donor with ulcerative colitis or Crohn's disease, or a healthy co-twin of an affected twin (not recorded which). Both conserved end residues are part of each CDR3. Each record gives: V gene, J gene, CDR3 protein.

v_call: TRBV5-1
j_call: TRBJ2-2
cdr3_aa: CASSPLTSGTTGELFF

v_call: TRBV28
j_call: TRBJ2-5
cdr3_aa: CASTQGIKTQYF

v_call: TRBV2
j_call: TRBJ2-5
cdr3_aa: CASSEGVETQYF

v_call: TRBV6-4
j_call: TRBJ1-1
cdr3_aa: CATNHQFMNTEAFF

v_call: TRBV29-1
j_call: TRBJ1-2
cdr3_aa: CSVDDRPAPFVDGYTF

v_call: TRBV27
j_call: TRBJ1-1
cdr3_aa: CASSHNLWAEAFF

v_call: TRBV7-2
j_call: TRBJ2-4
cdr3_aa: CASRKTSGAKNIQYF

v_call: TRBV20-1
j_call: TRBJ2-7
cdr3_aa: CSARDPGPSGRASPEQYF

v_call: TRBV10-3
j_call: TRBJ2-3
cdr3_aa: CAITSGVTDTQYF

v_call: TRBV12-3/TRBV12-4
j_call: TRBJ1-1
cdr3_aa: CASSFAVLGAFF

v_call: TRBV4-3
j_call: TRBJ2-1
cdr3_aa: CASSQRDSSEPSYEQFF

v_call: TRBV20-1
j_call: TRBJ2-5
cdr3_aa: CSAVSGGAGETQYF

v_call: TRBV20-1
j_call: TRBJ1-2
cdr3_aa: CSAEQGPTIGGYTF

v_call: TRBV6-1
j_call: TRBJ1-5
cdr3_aa: CASSEVGFLQPQHF

v_call: TRBV29-1
j_call: TRBJ2-4
cdr3_aa: CSVTRTVAKNIQYF